A selection of T cell receptor beta chains follows, all from one sample in a study of blood T cell repertoires in COVID-19. The method was immunoSEQ multiplex PCR; TCRdb's version includes in-frame clones alone and lacks a portion of them. Counted here are roughly 170,000 clones, 83% occurring once; the ten biggest clones make up roughly 4%. The sample comprised PBMCs or T cells enriched from blood (not recorded which). The receptors were sampled from a woman aged 45 to 65 in a cohort exposed to, infected with or recovered from COVID-19 (not recorded which). CDR3s include the opening cysteine and the closing phenylalanine or tryptophan. The D gene is left open where the match is weak. The size of a clone is reported for some rows only, either as once, few or many, or as a class for expanded clones.

J gene	V gene	D gene	clone size	CDR3 DNA	CDR3 protein
TRBJ2-6	TRBV30	-	-	TGTGCCTGGAGTTCATTAACAGGGAGCTCTGGGGCCAACGTCCTGACTTTC	CAWSSLTGSSGANVLTF
TRBJ2-7	TRBV2	TRBD2	once	TGTGCCAGCAGAAACCTAGCGGGAACCGGTGACGAGCAGTACTTC	CASRNLAGTGDEQYF
TRBJ1-5	TRBV13	TRBD1	-	TGTGCCAGCAGCGCTGGCCCCCCGCGGACAGGGGATGTTTATAGCAATCAGCCCCAGCATTTT	CASSAGPPRTGDVYSNQPQHF
TRBJ2-1	TRBV11-1	-	-	TGTGCCAGCAGCTTGGCGGGGTTCCCCGTCGGTGAGCAGTTCTTC	CASSLAGFPVGEQFF
TRBJ1-5	TRBV9	-	-	TGTGCCAGCAGCTCAGGAGGATATAGCAATCAGCCCCAGCATTTT	CASSSGGYSNQPQHF
TRBJ2-1	TRBV14	-	-	TGTGCCAGCAGCCATGACAGGGAGCAGTTCTTC	CASSHDREQFF
TRBJ2-2	TRBV25-1	TRBD1	-	TGTGCCAGCAGGAGGGACAGTGACACCGGGGAGCTGTTTTTT	CASRRDSDTGELFF
TRBJ2-7	TRBV4-1	-	-	TGCGCCAGCAGCCAAGAAGCTCGTGGCTCCTACGAGCAGTACTTC	CASSQEARGSYEQYF
TRBJ1-5	TRBV4-1	TRBD1	-	TGCGCCAGCAGCCAGGTGGACAGGGCGGGCACACACGGTCAGCCCCAGCATTTT	CASSQVDRAGTHGQPQHF
TRBJ2-7	TRBV19	-	-	TGTGCCAGTAAAGTGTCGACAGGTTACTACGAGCAGTACTTC	CASKVSTGYYEQYF
TRBJ2-5	TRBV6-2/TRBV6-3	TRBD2	-	TGTGCCAGCAGCCCCCGGGAGGAAGGGTGGGTTTTTCTCCAAGAGACCCAGTACTTC	CASSPREEGWVFLQETQYF
TRBJ2-5	TRBV7-9	-	-	TGTGCCAGCAGCTACCCCGGGAACCAAGAGACCCAGTACTTC	CASSYPGNQETQYF
TRBJ1-1	TRBV11-3	-	-	TGTGCCAGCAGCAAGGGTCTGGGGCCCTTGAACACTGAAGCTTTCTTT	CASSKGLGPLNTEAFF
TRBJ1-2	TRBV27	-	once	TGTGCCAGCAGTCCGACTACCAGGGGAGGCTACACCTTC	CASSPTTRGGYTF
TRBJ2-1	TRBV27	TRBD2	-	TGTGCCAGCAGTTTATGGCGGGAGTCGATATATGAGCAGTTCTTC	CASSLWRESIYEQFF
TRBJ2-3	TRBV6-5	TRBD1	-	TGTGCCAGCAGTCTACAGGGGGAGGCAGATACGCAGTATTTT	CASSLQGEADTQYF
TRBJ2-2	TRBV28	TRBD1	-	TGTGCCAGCAGTTGGGACAGTTCGAACACCGGGGAGCTGTTTTTT	CASSWDSSNTGELFF
TRBJ2-7	TRBV7-2	TRBD1	-	TGTGCCAGCAGCTCGGGACAGCTATCCTACGAGCAGTACTTC	CASSSGQLSYEQYF
TRBJ2-3	TRBV25-1	TRBD2	-	TGTGCCAGTATGCCGGGACTAGCGGGATTCACAGATACGCAGTATTTT	CASMPGLAGFTDTQYF
TRBJ2-3	TRBV20-1	-	few	TGCAGTGCTAGTGGATCGGGCACAGATACGCAGTATTTT	CSASGSGTDTQYF
TRBJ2-7	TRBV28	TRBD2	once	TGTGCCAGCAGTCCCAGGACTAGCGGTTCCTACGAGCAGTACTTC	CASSPRTSGSYEQYF
TRBJ2-2	TRBV5-1	TRBD2	-	TGCGCCAGCAGCCGGGGACTAGCGCAAGCCGGGGAGCTGTTTTTT	CASSRGLAQAGELFF
TRBJ2-7	TRBV28	-	-	TGTGCCAGCAGTTTATCTGGGACTCCACCTGGGCAGTACTTC	CASSLSGTPPGQYF
TRBJ2-1	TRBV27	TRBD2	-	TGTGCCAGCAGTCAGGGGACTAGCGACTACAATGAGCAGTTCTTC	CASSQGTSDYNEQFF
TRBJ1-5	TRBV4-2	-	-	TGTGCCAGCAGCCATGAACAGTTTGGGAATCAGCCCCAGCATTTT	CASSHEQFGNQPQHF
TRBJ1-5	TRBV19	-	-	TGTGCCAGTAGTATGCAGGTCAATCAGCCCCAGCATTTT	CASSMQVNQPQHF
TRBJ2-1	TRBV7-9	-	few	TGTGCCAGCAACCGGGATCAGGATTACAATGAGCAGTTCTTC	CASNRDQDYNEQFF
TRBJ1-3	TRBV28	TRBD1	-	TGTGCCAGCAGAGGGGACAGGGCGGGAAACACCATATATTTT	CASRGDRAGNTIYF
TRBJ2-5	TRBV14	-	-	TGTGCCAGCAGCCAAGAACCAGGCCAAGAGACCCAGTACTTC	CASSQEPGQETQYF
TRBJ2-5	TRBV18	-	-	TGTGCCAGCTCACCATATGAGACCCAGTACTTC	CASSPYETQYF
TRBJ1-5	TRBV28	-	once	TGTGCCAGCAGACAAAGTCCGCCCCAGCCCCAGCATTTT	CASRQSPPQPQHF
TRBJ2-1	TRBV3-1/TRBV3-2	TRBD2	-	TGTGCCAGCAGCCAAGGGGGGGGTACCATCAATGAGCAGTTCTTC	CASSQGGGTINEQFF
TRBJ1-5	TRBV5-6	-	-	TGTGCCAGCAGCTTTTTTTCGGGGGGCACGGATCAGCCCCAGCATTTT	CASSFFSGGTDQPQHF
TRBJ2-5	TRBV24-1	-	-	TGTGCCACCAGTGATTTACCTTCGCCAGGGGGGAGACAGACCCAGTACTTC	CATSDLPSPGGRQTQYF
TRBJ1-3	TRBV21-1	-	-	TGTGCCGGACGTAGGACAGGGGTGGGAAACACCATATATTTT	CAGRRTGVGNTIYF
TRBJ2-7	TRBV5-4	TRBD2	-	TGTGCCAGCAGCTTCGGCGGGAGGGCCGTTTCCGACGAGCAGTACTTC	CASSFGGRAVSDEQYF
TRBJ1-4	TRBV18	-	few	TGTGCCAGCTCACCACCGCCTCGAGGGGGTGGCGAAAAACTGTTTTTT	CASSPPPRGGGEKLFF
TRBJ1-2	TRBV6-6	-	-	TGTGCCAGCAGGTCCGGGACTAACTATGGCTACACCTTC	CASRSGTNYGYTF
TRBJ2-7	TRBV28	TRBD2	once	TGTGCCAGCAGTTTAGAAGCGGGAGACGTCTACGAGCAGTACTTC	CASSLEAGDVYEQYF
TRBJ1-1	TRBV7-3	TRBD1	few	TGTGCCAGCAGCCTGGGACAGGGGAGCACTGAAGCTTTCTTT	CASSLGQGSTEAFF
TRBJ1-5	TRBV11-2	-	few	TGTGCCAGCAGCTTAGAAGGGGCCGGTCAGCCCCAGCATTTT	CASSLEGAGQPQHF
TRBJ1-5	TRBV19	TRBD1	-	TGTGCCACAGAGACAGGGGGCATGAGTGGCAATCAGCCCCAGCATTTT	CATETGGMSGNQPQHF
TRBJ2-2	TRBV10-3	-	-	TGTGCCATCAGTGGTATAGACTCCACCGGGGAGCTGTTTTTT	CAISGIDSTGELFF
TRBJ2-1	TRBV11-1	-	-	TGTGCCAGCAGCCCCGGACAGAGCTCCTACAATGAGCAGTTCTTC	CASSPGQSSYNEQFF
TRBJ1-1	TRBV7-3	-	-	TGTGCCAGCAGCTTAGGTCGGGAGACTGAAGCTTTCTTT	CASSLGRETEAFF
TRBJ2-7	TRBV7-2	-	-	TGTGCCAGCAACCCTGGGGGGGGCCACGAGCAGTACTTC	CASNPGGGHEQYF
TRBJ2-5	TRBV7-3	-	-	TGTGCCAGCAGCCGCTCTATAGCAGAGACCCAGTACTTC	CASSRSIAETQYF
TRBJ2-2	TRBV3-1/TRBV3-2	TRBD2	-	TGTGCCAGCAGCCCCCTGGGGAGGGCCCACGGGGAGCTGTTTTTT	CASSPLGRAHGELFF
TRBJ2-2	TRBV2	-	once	TGTGCCAGCACAAGGGCGGGGACAGCGGGCACCGGGGAGCTGTTTTTT	CASTRAGTAGTGELFF
TRBJ2-3	TRBV6-1	-	-	TGTGCCAGCAGTGTCTACGGGACTCTAGGTGAGGATACGCAGTATTTT	CASSVYGTLGEDTQYF
TRBJ2-3	TRBV27	-	-	TGTGCCAGCAGTTCAATGAGTTCCCCTAGCACAGATACGCAGTATTTT	CASSSMSSPSTDTQYF
TRBJ2-7	TRBV2	TRBD1	many	TGTGCCAGCAGTGTGCCGGGACAGGGGAGAGCGGATAGCTCCTACGAGCAGTACTTC	CASSVPGQGRADSSYEQYF
TRBJ2-7	TRBV28	TRBD1	-	TGTGCCAGCAGTAGGGACAGGGGGAAGGAGCAGTACTTC	CASSRDRGKEQYF
TRBJ1-5	TRBV5-1	TRBD1	-	TGCGCCAGCAGCTTAACGACAGGGGGCTTTCAGCCCCAGCATTTT	CASSLTTGGFQPQHF
TRBJ1-2	TRBV28	TRBD1	few	TGTGCCAGCAGTCCTCTCTTCGGGACAGCGAAGCGTGGCTACACCTTC	CASSPLFGTAKRGYTF
TRBJ2-1	TRBV7-3	-	-	TGTGCCAGCAGCTTATCGGTTGACAATGAGCAGTTCTTC	CASSLSVDNEQFF
TRBJ1-2	TRBV7-2	-	-	TGTGCCAGCAGCTTAGCGCTGTCGGGTAACTATGGCTACACCTTC	CASSLALSGNYGYTF
TRBJ2-5	TRBV5-1	-	-	TGCGCCAGCAGCTCATGGACAGACATCCAAGAGACCCAGTACTTC	CASSSWTDIQETQYF
TRBJ2-3	TRBV9	TRBD2	-	TGTGCCAGCAGTGCCGGGACTAGCGGGGGGGCCAGGGATACGCAGTATTTT	CASSAGTSGGARDTQYF
TRBJ2-2	TRBV24-1	-	-	TGTGCCACCAGTGACCGGACAGTGAACACCGGGGAGCTGTTTTTT	CATSDRTVNTGELFF